The source of this T cell receptor beta chain is a study of CD8+ T cells in alopecia areata (dated by TCRdb to the late 2010s). With regard to the full study: Treated patients were enrolled in an open-label pilot trial of oral tofacitinib, 5 to 10 mg twice daily, for moderate-to-severe alopecia areata. High-throughput TCRbeta sequencing was used to examine T cell clonal expansion in alopecia areata in both the C3H/HeJ mouse model and human patients. RNA was extracted with the PAXgene miRNA kit for fixed scalp, the miRNeasy kit for PBMCs, and the RNeasy kit for mouse skin. Tofacitinib was given for 6 to 18 months, followed by 6 months of follow-up off drug to assess delayed response and recurrence. Scalp clonality was compared among normal scalp (n=4), patchy alopecia areata scalp (n=8), and alopecia totalis/universalis scalp (n=8). Human TCRbeta sequencing covered scalp tissue and sorted CD4+ and CD8+ peripheral blood T cells from patchy and totalis/universalis alopecia areata patients and healthy controls. Amplification of TCRbeta CDR3 regions was done by immunoSEQ multiplex PCR using 35 Vbeta forward primers and 13 Jbeta reverse primers. Patients on tofacitinib were biopsied at baseline and after 4 and 24 weeks of treatment, and several of the patients also had a later scalp biopsy. What the study reported, not specific to this receptor: Shared TCR sequences between patients were less evident than in mice, which may be partly attributable to HLA diversity in the patient population. Compared with normal scalp, lesional scalp, particularly in alopecia totalis/universalis, had higher clonality and more expanded CD8+ clones, which suggests antigenic drive. Resident alphabeta T cells in normal human skin are also sequenced, complicating scalp TCR repertoire analysis, unlike mouse skin dominated by gammadelta T cells.

About this clone: The antigen it recognizes is unknown. Nothing much larger sits one base from this clone, and base qualities are not available.

Library prep was done by the immunoSEQ multiplex PCR assay. To provide template for TCR sequencing, every sample had RNA extracted and reverse transcribed into cDNA. First-strand cDNA was synthesized with SuperScript III using a 2:1 mix of oligo-dT and random hexamers. A synthetic immune receptor repertoire was used to gauge amplification bias, and whatever bias remained was removed computationally. The paper's data handling went like this. After raw reads were preprocessed to remove errors, the CDR3 was defined following IMGT conventions as running from the conserved cysteine to phenylalanine. To get clonality, Shannon entropy was normalized by log2 of the number of productive unique TCRs and the result was subtracted from 1. Whether each scalp clone was CD4 or CD8 was inferred by checking scalp TCRbeta sequences against the CD4 and CD8 repertoires from sorted blood. Not all clones reach the TCRdb copy of this immuneACCESS table, which keeps in-frame sequences only. Checked studies attribute under half of the gap to unresolved V genes and leave the rest unexplained. For V, J and clone size, that table is used; D and trimming come from the DNA. The sample records about 250,000 clones, roughly 69% of which are singletons. The ten largest clones represent around 1.2% of the sample.

There are 15 amino acids in the CDR3, from cysteine to phenylalanine inclusive. Just the 45-base CDR3 DNA is kept, in frame starting at base 1. Looking up the germline V gene (reference sequence) yields CDR1 GTSNPN and CDR2 SVGIG. Between the V and J ends, shortened by 0 bases and 2 bases respectively, the junction contains 14 bases. What this sample's time point label stands for: baseline before oral tofacitinib. Lesional scalp punch biopsies and peripheral blood were collected from alopecia areata patients. After PBMCs were isolated by density centrifugation and stained for CD3, CD4 and CD8, a FACSAria was used to sort CD4+ and CD8+ T cells.

The sequence was obtained from a human donor with alopecia areata. The V and J genes are TRBV30 and TRBJ2-7; the D region possibly corresponds to TRBD2 (7 bases align). This specimen consisted of CD4+ T cells sorted from blood, obtained at week 0. CDR3 reads: CAWSVSGGPTYEQYF. The nucleotide sequence reads as follows: TGTGCCTGGAGTGTATCCGGGGGGCCTACCTACGAGCAGTACTTC.